The 10 T cell receptor beta chains listed next were all sequenced from one sample in a study of blood T cell repertoires in COVID-19. Libraries were prepared by immunoSEQ multiplex PCR; TCRdb keeps only in-frame clonotypes and omits some of them. Of 140,000 to 150,000 clones in the sample, 85% to 90% were seen once. Sample: peripheral blood. These receptor sequences come from a man in his 60s with active or convalescent COVID-19.

V usage is TRBV20-1 and J usage is TRBJ1-1; TRBD1 might be the D (5 bases). The CDR3 runs to 11 residues. The V gene's germline CDR1 is DFQATT and CDR2 SNEGSKA (reference sequence). Trimming cost V 3 bases and J 8 bases, with 10 bases left between them. The CDR3 sequence is CSASIRAEAFF. The CDR3 nucleotides read TGCAGTGCTAGCATCAGGGCGGAAGCTTTCTTT.

V is TRBV11-2 and J is TRBJ2-1; D unresolved. V was pared by 1 base and J by 12 bases, with 10 bases between. CDR1 SGHAT and CDR2 FQNNGV come from the germline V gene. The CDR3 runs to 12 residues. The CDR3 DNA is TGTGCCAGCAGCTTAGGTCCGTGGCTGCAGTTCTTC. This encodes CASSLGPWLQFF. Full variable domain (rest looked up from reference TRBV11-2 and TRBJ2-1): EAGVAQSPRYKIIEKRQSVAFWCNPISGHATLYWYQQILGQGPKLLIQFQNNGVVDDSQLPKDRFSAERLKGVDSTLKIQPAKLEDSAVYLCASSLGPWLQFFGPGTRLTVL.

This clone was recorded once. This chain connects TRBV2 to TRBJ1-1, with 8 bases aligning to TRBD1. This CDR3 has 14 amino acids. The V segment lost 6 bases and the J segment 0 bases; nucleotides outside the gene matches: 3. Germline assignment: CDR1 SNHLY and CDR2 FYNNEI. Here the CDR3 reads CASRRDRLNTEAFF. The CDR3, as DNA: TGTGCCAGCAGGAGGGACAGGTTGAACACTGAAGCTTTCTTT.

In DNA, the CDR3 is TGTGCCAGCAGTTCACATGAGGGGGCGGGGGAAAAACTGTTTTTT. Translating it yields CASSSHEGAGEKLFF. The rearrangement links TRBV28 to TRBJ1-4; 7 bases map to TRBD1. Germline CDR1 MDHEN, CDR2 SYDVKM. CDR3 size: 15 residues. The V and J ends lost 4 bases and 8 bases, in that order; junction bases with no gene match: 10.

A note on this clone: A read error may account for a junction end that differs from germline. CDR3 protein: CASSLTSGSIREHRGAVF. The CDR3 DNA is TGTGCCAGCAGCTTAACTAGCGGGAGTATCCGCGAACACCGGGGAGCTGTTTTT. The chain has TRBV6-8 and TRBJ2-2; TRBD2 aligns across 11 bases. The germline V gene has CDR1 MNHGY and CDR2 SAAAGT. The CDR3 runs 18 residues.

The V and J genes are TRBV5-4 and TRBJ2-5, with TRBD1 matching 7 bases. Germline V gene data show CDR1 as SGHNT and CDR2 as YYREEE (reference sequence). V was clipped by 3 bases and J by 2 bases; unmatched bases: 1. The CDR3 extends over 13 amino acids. DNA of the CDR3: TGTGCCAGCAGCTGGACAGGACAAGAGACCCAGTACTTC. It translates to CASSWTGQETQYF.

The rearrangement joins TRBV7-8 to TRBJ2-3, with 12 bases fitting TRBD2. Germline V gives CDR1 SGHVS, CDR2 FQNEAQ. V was pared by 5 bases and J by 3 bases, with 18 bases of the junction left unmatched. This CDR3 has 20 residues. In DNA form, the CDR3 reads TGTGCCAGCAGCCGACTCCGGGCTAGCGGGGGGGGGCGAGGAACAGATACGCAGTATTTT. Protein product: CASSRLRASGGGRGTDTQYF.

V is TRBV18 and J is TRBJ1-5; 7 bases map to TRBD1. CDR1 is KGHSH and CDR2 is LQKENI in the germline V gene. Trimming at V came to 2 bases and at J to 6 bases, leaving 4 bases not matched to a gene. The CDR3 runs 14 residues. CDR3 in DNA: TGTGCCAGCTCACCAGGACAGGTTGGTCAGCCCCAGCATTTT. Its translation: CASSPGQVGQPQHF.

This clone was seen only a few times. The CDR3 spells CASSQWEENSYEQYF. The CDR3, as DNA: TGTGCCAGCAGCCAATGGGAGGAGAACTCCTACGAGCAGTACTTC. V is TRBV4-2 and J is TRBJ2-7; maybe TRBD2 (6 bases). Trimming left V 2 bases short and J 0 bases short, with 11 bases between. CDR1 is LGHNA, CDR2 YNFKEQ, per germline. The CDR3 is 15 amino acids.

This rearrangement joins TRBV20-1 to TRBJ2-1; 7 bases agree with TRBD2. The CDR3 consists of 13 residues. V dropped 3 bases and J dropped 7; count of bases not matched to a gene: 6. CDR1 is DFQATT, CDR2 SNEGSKA, per germline (reference sequence). The CDR3 DNA is TGCAGTGCTAGTGATCCCGGGGGGAATGAGCAGTTCTTC. This encodes CSASDPGGNEQFF.